This TCR beta chain derives from a study of T-cell reconstitution after alpha-beta-depleted transplantation in children. There are a few counts of this clonotype. Researchers prepared the TCRbeta library using unique molecular identifiers, the study reports. TCRdb analysed the PCR reads with MiXCR anew, one entry per CDR3 protein. The sample contains 360,000 or so distinct CDR3 sequences, roughly 22% of which appear only once. Germline trimming cut 6 bases from V and 5 bases from J; bases unmatched to any gene: 9. This CDR3 spans 15 amino acids. The starting material was PBMCs from the stem cell graft donor, obtained from the stem cell graft. The chain is built from TRBV12-3 or TRBV12-4 and TRBJ1-1; TRBD1 matches at 10 bases. The clonotype was recovered from a human donor who donated a stem cell graft to a child with acute myeloid leukemia. In nucleotides, the CDR3 is TGTGCCAGCAGGCCGAGACAGGGGGCTGGGACTGAAGCTTTCTTT. Protein sequence: CASRPRQGAGTEAFF.